The 30 T cell receptor beta chains reported below all come from one sample, sequenced in a study of T cells in tuberculosis. The time point here: new active TB diagnosis, blood taken before or within 7 days of starting treatment. TCRdb's copy holds only in-frame clones and misses some; the assay was immunoSEQ multiplex PCR. The repertoire has about 30,000 clones, 92% of them found once; the top ten carry 6.8%. The specimen comprised PBMCs, sampled at tuberculosis diagnosis. These receptors were collected from an adult with tuberculosis.

In DNA form, the CDR3 reads TGTGCCAGCCAGGACAGGAACTCCTACAATGAGCAGTTCTTC. It codes for CASQDRNSYNEQFF. The rearrangement links TRBV18 to TRBJ2-1; 7 nucleotides line up with TRBD1. With 8 bases clipped from V and 0 bases from J, the junction kept 4 bases outside the gene matches. The CDR3 has 14 residues. Germline CDR1 is KGHSH and CDR2 is LQKENI. The entire variable domain, with the rest obtained from reference TRBV18 and TRBJ2-1, is as follows: NAGVMQNPRHLVRRRGQEARLRCSPMKGHSHVYWYRQLPEEGLKFMVYLQKENIIDESGMPKERFSAEFPKEGPSILRIQQVVRGDSAAYFCASQDRNSYNEQFFGPGTRLTVL.

The chain uses TRBV5-1 and TRBJ1-5; D uncertain. In germline, CDR1 is SGHRS, CDR2 YFSETQ. With 4 bases removed from V and 0 bases from J, the gap between germline ends came to 11 bases. CDR3 length: 15 amino acids. The CDR3 protein is CASSEGWGSNQPQHF. In DNA form, the CDR3 reads TGCGCCAGCAGCGAGGGATGGGGTAGCAATCAGCCCCAGCATTTT.

The chain combines TRBV7-3 with TRBJ2-3; 8 nucleotides match TRBD2. The V gene end was trimmed by 11 bases and the J gene end by 7 bases; junction bases not matched to a gene: 20. Germline CDR1 is SGHTA and CDR2 is FQGTGA. The CDR3 covers 16 residues. The CDR3 DNA reads as TGTGCCGGTGAGTCAAAACTAGCGGTGGGCGTGAATACGCAGTATTTT. This translates into CAGESKLAVGVNTQYF.

V and J are TRBV21-1 and TRBJ2-7; the table's TRBD2 call for D was not verified on the DNA. TRBV21-1 is a recognized pseudogene. The CDR3 length is 14 residues. In DNA form, the CDR3 reads TGTGCCAGCCCCCCGGAGGAGAACCCCTACGAGCAGTACTTC. Protein product: CASPPEENPYEQYF.

This sequence joins TRBV19 and TRBJ2-7; D is undetermined. The CDR3 runs 14 residues. Germline V gene lookup returns CDR1 LNHDA and CDR2 SQIVND (reference sequence). V lost 5 bases and J lost 0, with 11 bases in between. The CDR3 region has the DNA TGTGCCAGTAGTCCAGGCCCGAGCTCCTACGAGCAGTACTTC. It specifies CASSPGPSSYEQYF.

The chain joins TRBV19 to TRBJ2-7; 8 nucleotides align to TRBD1. CDR1 and CDR2 (germline): LNHDA, SQIVND (reference sequence). The CDR3 is made up of 18 amino acids. Trimming at V came to 3 bases and at J to 5 bases, leaving 18 bases not matched to a gene. The CDR3 region has the DNA TGTGCCAGTAGTATCCCCCGCGGCGGACAGGGACACCTGGACGAGCAGTACTTC. It specifies CASSIPRGGQGHLDEQYF.

Only one count was recorded for this clone. The gene calls are TRBV9 and TRBJ2-2; maybe TRBD1 (6 bases). CDR3 size: 17 residues. V lost 7 bases, J lost 0 bases, and 19 bases lay in between. Per germline, CDR1 SGDLS and CDR2 YYNGEE. Written as DNA, the CDR3 is TGTGCCAGCTCACGCCAAAACAGGGTTACGAACACCGGGGAGCTGTTTTTT. Translated: CASSRQNRVTNTGELFF.

V and J are TRBV5-1 and TRBJ2-5; 16 nucleotides agree with TRBD2. V lost 4 bases to trimming and J lost 5 bases; unmatched junction nucleotides: 8. Per the germline V gene, CDR1 is SGHRS and CDR2 is YFSETQ. CDR3 length: 17 amino acids. CDR3 DNA sequence: TGCGCCAGCAGCACGGGACTAGCGGGAGGGCCTTGGGAGACCCAGTACTTC. Translation: CASSTGLAGGPWETQYF.

The gene calls are TRBV4-3 and TRBJ2-7; maybe TRBD1 (5 bases). There are 15 residues in the CDR3. Trimming stripped 0 bases from V and 3 bases from J, with 12 bases between. Germline V gives CDR1 LGHNA, CDR2 YSLEER. DNA of the CDR3: TGCGCCAGCAGCCAAGATGACAGCTGGGACTACGAGCAGTACTTC. Its translation: CASSQDDSWDYEQYF.

This sequence joins TRBV2 and TRBJ2-7; D gene ambiguous. Germline CDR1 is SNHLY and CDR2 is FYNNEI. V was cut by 3 bases and J by 4 bases, with 7 bases left in between. The CDR3 is 12 residues long. CDR3 DNA: TGTGCCAGCAGTGATTGGCGGTACGAGCAGTACTTC. Its protein product is CASSDWRYEQYF.

The chain employs TRBV5-6 and TRBJ1-2, with D possibly being TRBD1 (5 bases). The CDR3 spans 14 residues. CDR1 is SGHDT and CDR2 is YYEEEE in the germline V gene. V shed 4 bases and J shed 7 bases, with 17 bases lying between them. CDR3 amino acids: CASSPDTYSSGYTF. Here the CDR3 DNA reads TGTGCCAGCAGCCCGGACACCTACAGCAGTGGCTACACCTTC.

This clone was seen a handful of times. V is TRBV5-1 and J is TRBJ1-2; tentatively, D is TRBD1 (6 bases). The V gene lost 0 bases and the J gene lost 4 bases, with 7 bases spanning the gap. Germline V gene data show CDR1 as SGHRS and CDR2 as YFSETQ. This CDR3 comprises 13 residues. CDR3 region: CASSLVGAYGYTF. The CDR3 nucleotides are TGCGCCAGCAGCTTGGTGGGGGCCTATGGCTACACCTTC.

The rearrangement joins TRBV11-3 to TRBJ2-3; 9 positions match TRBD1. Germline CDR1 is SGHNT and CDR2 is YENEEA. The CDR3 loop spans 14 amino acids. With V trimmed by 5 bases and J by 3 bases, 3 bases remained unmatched. In DNA, the CDR3 is TGTGCCAGCAGCCTTGGGACAGGGACAGATACGCAGTATTTT. Its protein is CASSLGTGTDTQYF.

The chain recombines TRBV19 with TRBJ2-3; 8 bases map to TRBD2. This CDR3 is 16 amino acids long. CDR1 is LNHDA and CDR2 is SQIVND in the germline V gene (reference sequence). V gave up 6 bases and J gave up 1 base; unmatched junction bases: 9. The CDR3 loop is CASRYWGGGRTDTQYF. CDR3 sequence (DNA): TGTGCCAGTAGATACTGGGGCGGGGGGCGCACAGATACGCAGTATTTT.

This clone was counted between two and nine times. V usage is TRBV11-3 and J usage is TRBJ2-2; D unclear. The germline V gene has CDR1 SGHNT and CDR2 YENEEA. V was trimmed by 5 bases and J by 9 bases, leaving 13 bases between them. The CDR3 is 13 amino acids. The CDR3 DNA reads as TGTGCCAGCAGCAGCTTATTTTCGAGGGAGCTGTTTTTT. Translated, it gives CASSSLFSRELFF.

The chain employs TRBV19 and TRBJ2-7, with D possibly matching TRBD2 (5 bases). The CDR3 is 18 residues long. CDR1 is LNHDA, CDR2 SQIVND, per germline (reference sequence). V lost 5 bases and J lost 2, with 25 bases in between. The chain's CDR3 is CASSLAVPAGGFPYEQYF. DNA of the CDR3: TGTGCCAGTAGTCTGGCCGTCCCGGCAGGAGGATTTCCCTACGAGCAGTACTTC.

The CDR3 region has the DNA TGTGCCACCAGCAACCCGTCCAAGGGGCCAAGGGGAAACACCATATATTTT. This translates into CATSNPSKGPRGNTIYF. V is TRBV15 and J is TRBJ1-3; D possibly corresponds to TRBD1 (5 bases). The CDR3 loop spans 17 amino acids. Trimming left V 4 bases short and J 4 bases short, with 20 bases between. Germline CDR1 is LNHNV and CDR2 is YYDKDF (reference sequence).

The V and J genes are TRBV2 and TRBJ2-1; D is perhaps TRBD1 (6 bases). This CDR3 has 15 amino acids. Trimming removed 8 bases at V and 0 bases at J, with 14 bases between. Germline V gene sequence: CDR1 SNHLY, CDR2 FYNNEI. CDR3 residues: CASWDGGTSYNEQFF. CDR3 coding DNA: TGTGCCAGCTGGGATGGGGGCACCTCCTACAATGAGCAGTTCTTC.

The chain couples TRBV29-1 to TRBJ2-7; D might be TRBD1 (5 bases). This CDR3 comprises 11 residues. Germline assignment: CDR1 SQVTM and CDR2 ANQGSEA. V was clipped by 6 bases and J by 2 bases, with 8 bases between them. CDR3 in DNA: TGCAGCGTGGGCAGGGCCTACGAGCAGTACTTC. This gives the protein CSVGRAYEQYF.

The V call is TRBV19, the J call TRBJ2-1; 13 nucleotides match TRBD2. The CDR3 extends over 15 amino acids. The ends lost 3 bases at V and 6 bases at J; junction bases unmatched: 2. Germline V lookup: CDR1 LNHDA, CDR2 SQIVND (reference sequence). The DNA for the CDR3 is TGTGCCAGTAGTATGGGACTAGCGGGGTCCAATGAGCAGTTCTTC. Translated, it gives CASSMGLAGSNEQFF.

The gene calls are TRBV11-2 and TRBJ2-5; tentatively, D is TRBD1 (7 bases). The CDR3 is 16 amino acids. Germline V gene data show CDR1 as SGHAT and CDR2 as FQNNGV. V shed 4 bases and J shed 2 bases, with 17 bases lying between them. The CDR3 DNA reads as TGTGCCAGCAGCTCACCAGGGGGGCGCTTACAAGAGACCCAGTACTTC. Translating it yields CASSSPGGRLQETQYF.

The chain has TRBV29-1 and TRBJ2-1, with 7 positions matching TRBD2. Germline V gene sequence: CDR1 SQVTM, CDR2 ANQGSEA. The V and J ends lost 4 bases and 2 bases, in that order; junction bases with no gene match: 5. CDR3 size: 14 residues. CDR3 nucleotides: TGCAGCGTTGTGGGGGGGGGACCCTACAATGAGCAGTTCTTC. Translated, it gives CSVVGGGPYNEQFF.

V is TRBV2 and J is TRBJ2-7; no clear D. V lost 7 bases and J 0 bases, leaving 7 bases between the germline ends. The CDR3 runs to 12 residues. Germline-derived CDR1 and CDR2 are SNHLY and FYNNEI. The CDR3 protein is CASNLRSYEQYF. CDR3 DNA: TGTGCCAGCAACCTACGCTCCTACGAGCAGTACTTC.

The V gene is TRBV4-1, the J gene TRBJ1-1; possibly TRBD1 for D (6 bases). This CDR3 contains 16 residues. The V and J ends lost 2 bases and 4 bases respectively, with 17 bases between them. Germline assignment: CDR1 MGHRA and CDR2 YSYEKL. CDR3 sequence (DNA): TGCGCCAGCAGCCAATCGGCAGGGGAATGGATCACTGAAGCTTTCTTT. Its translation: CASSQSAGEWITEAFF.

This chain uses TRBV6-5 with TRBJ2-7; TRBD1 matches 7 bases. The CDR3 is 13 amino acids. V lost 6 bases, J lost 3 bases, and 5 bases stayed unmatched. The V gene's germline CDR1 is MNHEY and CDR2 SVGAGI. CDR3 sequence (DNA): TGTGCCAGCAGGGCCGACAGGGTCTACGAGCAGTACTTC. Translation: CASRADRVYEQYF.

The CDR3 DNA sequence: TGTGCCAGCAGTGCATCAGGGGTCGGGCAAGAGACCCAGTACTTC. It codes for CASSASGVGQETQYF. V and J are TRBV2 and TRBJ2-5, with D perhaps matching TRBD1 (6 bases). This CDR3 region has 15 residues. Germline V CDR1 and CDR2: SNHLY, FYNNEI. The V and J ends lost 4 bases and 2 bases respectively, with 14 bases between them.

The V call is TRBV7-6, the J call TRBJ2-3; 10 positions agree with TRBD2. In germline, CDR1 is SGHVS, CDR2 FNYEAQ. The length of the CDR3 is 17 residues. Unmatched junction bases numbered 9, after V lost 1 base and J lost 5 bases. CDR3 sequence reads: CASSLEISGGLGDTQYF. The CDR3 coding sequence is TGTGCCAGCAGCTTAGAGATTAGCGGGGGGCTCGGAGATACGCAGTATTTT. The full variable domain, with the rest looked up from reference TRBV7-6 and TRBJ2-3, is GAGVSQSPRYKVTKRGQDVALRCDPISGHVSLYWYRQALGQGPEFLTYFNYEAQQDKSGLPNDRFSAERPEGSISTLTIQRTEQRDSAMYRCASSLEISGGLGDTQYFGPGTRLTVL.

This clone was counted once. This chain joins TRBV19 and TRBJ1-6, with a weak D call TRBD1 (5 bases). The length of the CDR3 is 15 residues. In germline, CDR1 is LNHDA, CDR2 SQIVND (reference sequence). Trimming took 3 bases from V and 5 from J, leaving 11 bases between them. The CDR3 is CASSIQGSDNSPLHF. The CDR3 DNA reads as TGTGCCAGTAGTATTCAGGGATCCGATAATTCACCCCTCCACTTT. The whole variable domain, filled in from reference TRBV19 and TRBJ1-6, reads DGGITQSPKYLFRKEGQNVTLSCEQNLNHDAMYWYRQDPGQGLRLIYYSQIVNDFQKGDIAEGYSVSREKKESFPLTVTSAQKNPTAFYLCASSIQGSDNSPLHFGNGTRLTVT.

This chain uses TRBV2 with TRBJ1-2, with TRBD1 identical over 7 bases. CDR1 is SNHLY and CDR2 is FYNNEI in the germline V gene. J gave up 5 bases and V 6 bases, and 0 bases lay outside the gene matches. CDR3 length: 11 residues. CDR3 region: CASRQGYGYTF. CDR3 nucleotides: TGTGCCAGCAGACAGGGGTATGGCTACACCTTC.

The V gene is TRBV5-1, the J gene TRBJ1-1, with 10 bases aligning to TRBD1. After removal of 4 bases from V and 3 bases from J, the junction contained 3 bases not matched to a gene. This CDR3 is 14 amino acids long. Per the germline V gene, CDR1 is SGHRS and CDR2 is YFSETQ. CDR3 region: CASSRDRGDTEAFF. In nucleotides, the CDR3 is TGCGCCAGCAGCAGGGACAGGGGAGACACTGAAGCTTTCTTT.